This TCR beta chain was recovered during a study of regulatory T cells in long-lasting Graves disease. J lost 5 bases, V lost 4 bases, and 7 bases had no gene match. Germline V gene sequence: CDR1 LGHDT, CDR2 YNNKEL (reference sequence). The CDR3 has 15 residues. Time point indicated: newly diagnosed GD, antithyroid drugs for less than 3 months. Construction of the TCR library relied on RNA isolated from PBMCs. Arm-PCR of CDR3 regions and iRepertoire HTBI primers were used to build TCR beta libraries. In the authors' workflow: The samples included around 65 TRBV and around 15 TRBJ segments. Using its own MiXCR run on the multiplex PCR reads, TCRdb lists one record per CDR3 protein. It is TCRdb's table, rather than the study itself, that gives the V and J calls and clone size. The sample lists under 400,000 distinct CDR3 sequences, 16% seen once, with about 27% in the top ten. The sample holds many counts of this clonotype.

The same sample was also studied in work on T cells in Graves' hyperthyroidism and ophthalmopathy.

The sequencing here drew on peripheral blood mononuclear cells (PBMCs), taken at new diagnosis, from a patient treated with antithyroid drugs. The TCR originated in a man between 40 and 49 years old with Graves disease. The rearrangement joins TRBV3-1 to TRBJ2-7, with 11 bases that match TRBD1. This chain's CDR3 is CASSLPGQGVHEQYF. The CDR3 DNA reads TGTGCCAGCAGCCTCCCGGGACAGGGGGTCCACGAGCAGTACTTC.